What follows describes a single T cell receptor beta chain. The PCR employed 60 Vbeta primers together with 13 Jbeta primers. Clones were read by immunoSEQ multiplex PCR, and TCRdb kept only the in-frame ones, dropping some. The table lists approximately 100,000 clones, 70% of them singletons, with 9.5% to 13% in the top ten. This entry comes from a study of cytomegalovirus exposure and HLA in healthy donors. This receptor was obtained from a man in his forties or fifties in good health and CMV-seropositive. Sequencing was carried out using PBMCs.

The CDR3 region is CASKLIGRAPYEQYV. The CDR3 coding sequence is TGCGCCAGCAAGTTGATCGGGAGGGCCCCCTACGAGCAGTACGTC. The chain has TRBV5-1 and TRBJ2-7; TRBD2 matches at 8 bases. Germline loops: CDR1 SGHRS, CDR2 YFSETQ. This CDR3 is 15 amino acids long. Losses at the gene ends were 6 bases for V and 2 bases for J; bases not matched to a gene: 10.